A single sample is the source of the 25 T cell receptor beta chains below, sequenced in a study of shared clonotypes between healthy human individuals. TCRdb's copy holds only in-frame clones and misses some; the assay was immunoSEQ multiplex PCR. Found here are approximately 2,200,000 clones, approximately 94% of them singletons; the top ten hold approximately 1.7%. Naive CD8 cells were CD45RO-negative, positively selected for CCR7, excluding terminally differentiated effector memory CD45RA+ cells. The sample taken for sequencing was naive CD8+ T cells from PBMCs. These TCRs come from a man aged 18-30 years in good health. Some clones in this sample may be carry-over from other donors' samples.

The V gene is TRBV6-6, the J gene TRBJ2-7; tentatively, D is TRBD1 or TRBD2 (5 bases each). The CDR3 length is 16 residues. Germline V CDR1 and CDR2: MNHNY, SVGAGI (reference sequence). The V end was cut by 3 bases, the J end by 4 bases, with 19 bases between. The CDR3 sequence is CASSYAPRDRGYEQYF. The CDR3 region has the DNA TGTGCCAGCAGTTATGCCCCCCGGGACCGCGGGTACGAGCAGTACTTC.

This chain joins TRBV29-1 and TRBJ1-2, with D tentatively TRBD1 (5 bases). CDR1 is SQVTM and CDR2 is ANQGSEA in the germline V gene. This CDR3 has 13 amino acids. V lost 0 bases and J lost 2, with 7 bases in between. The CDR3: CSVEEAGNYGYTF. The CDR3 nucleotides are TGCAGCGTTGAAGAGGCAGGGAACTATGGCTACACCTTC.

As to this clone: A junction end diverges from the germline sequence, so it may reflect a read error. The V and J genes are TRBV28 and TRBJ2-7, with 8 bases matching TRBD1. The CDR3 length is 13 residues. The V gene's germline CDR1 is MDHEN and CDR2 SYDVKM. The CDR3 nucleotides are TGTGCCAGCACCGACCCGGTCCGGGACAGGCGCTTCTTC. It encodes CASTDPVRDRRFF. Variable domain in full (rest from reference TRBV28 and TRBJ2-7): DVKVTQSSRYLVKRTGEKVFLECVQDMDHENMFWYRQDPGLGLRLIYFSYDVKMKEKGDIPEGYSVSREKKERFSLILESASTNQTSMYLCASTDPVRDRRFFGPGTRLTVT.

This rearrangement joins TRBV7-9 to TRBJ2-3, with D unclear. Per germline, CDR1 SEHNR and CDR2 FQNEAQ (reference sequence). Trimming took 4 bases from V and 1 from J, leaving 15 bases between them. This CDR3 has 16 amino acids. The CDR3 spells CASSSRLSSGTDTQYF. CDR3 in DNA: TGTGCCAGCAGCTCCAGACTCAGCTCCGGCACAGATACGCAGTATTTT.

The chain combines TRBV7-8 with TRBJ1-4; the D gene is possibly TRBD1 (5 bases). In germline, CDR1 is SGHVS, CDR2 FQNEAQ. V lost 3 bases, J lost 13 bases, and 21 bases lay in between. The CDR3 has 15 amino acids. CDR3: CASSFRRVGPGGLFF. CDR3 DNA sequence: TGTGCCAGCAGCTTCCGGCGGGTGGGGCCAGGAGGACTGTTTTTT.

This sequence joins TRBV5-6 and TRBJ2-1; 7 nucleotides align to TRBD2. In germline, CDR1 is SGHDT, CDR2 YYEEEE. Trimming took 4 bases from V and 10 from J; bases not matched to a gene: 8. The CDR3 consists of 13 residues. The CDR3 is CASSAGDAGEQFF. CDR3 in DNA: TGTGCCAGCAGCGCGGGGGATGCAGGGGAGCAGTTCTTC.

This chain uses TRBV2 with TRBJ1-3, with a tentative D call TRBD1 (5 bases). Trimming shortened V by 10 bases and J by 2 bases, and 9 bases separated the two germline ends. The CDR3 consists of 12 residues. Germline assignment: CDR1 SNHLY and CDR2 FYNNEI. CDR3 DNA: TGTGCCACCGGGACTACTGGAAACACCATATATTTT. It specifies CATGTTGNTIYF.

This chain connects TRBV4-1 to TRBJ2-3; TRBD2 matches at 16 bases. The CDR3 is made up of 17 amino acids. V was pared by 4 bases and J by 4 bases, with 5 bases of the junction left unmatched. The germline V gene has CDR1 MGHRA and CDR2 YSYEKL. This CDR3 is CASSPGLAGGWSDTQYF. CDR3 nucleotides: TGCGCCAGCAGCCCGGGACTAGCGGGAGGGTGGTCAGATACGCAGTATTTT.

The gene calls are TRBV7-2 and TRBJ2-1, with 10 bases matching TRBD2. Germline loops: CDR1 SGHTA, CDR2 FQGNSA. This CDR3 is 16 amino acids long. Unmatched junction bases numbered 12, after V lost 4 bases and J lost 9 bases. The CDR3 reads CASSSQLAGILVEQFF. The CDR3 DNA reads TGTGCCAGCAGCTCCCAACTAGCGGGAATATTGGTTGAGCAGTTCTTC.

This sequence joins TRBV7-9 and TRBJ2-7; D is undetermined. This CDR3 has 15 residues. Looked up from germline, CDR1 is SEHNR and CDR2 is FQNEAQ (reference sequence). Trimming removed 1 base at V and 3 bases at J, with 13 bases between. The CDR3 DNA follows: TGTGCCAGCAGCTTAGAGAGTCCTGGATACTACGAGCAGTACTTC. The encoded protein is CASSLESPGYYEQYF.

This chain uses TRBV29-1 with TRBJ1-4; 7 positions match TRBD1. The CDR3 runs to 12 residues. The trim removed 7 bases at V and 7 bases at J, leaving 6 bases unmatched. The germline V gene encodes CDR1 SQVTM and CDR2 ANQGSEA. For the CDR3, the DNA is TGCAGCGCACAGGGGATGGGTGAAAAACTGTTTTTT. Protein sequence: CSAQGMGEKLFF.

This chain uses TRBV27 with TRBJ1-1; D remains unclear. The germline CDR1 and CDR2 sequences are MNHEY and SMNVEV (reference sequence). The length of the CDR3 is 13 residues. Trimming shortened V by 0 bases and J by 4 bases, and 6 bases separated the two germline ends. CDR3 DNA sequence: TGTGCCAGCAGTTTATCTGGTTTCACTGAAGCTTTCTTT. This codes for CASSLSGFTEAFF.

The chain combines TRBV28 with TRBJ2-7; D not certain. V lost 6 bases and J 4 bases, leaving 13 bases between the germline ends. The CDR3 runs to 13 residues. CDR1 is MDHEN and CDR2 is SYDVKM in the germline V gene. CDR3 bases: TGTGCCAGCAGCCCCTTCTTAGAATACGAGCAGTACTTC. Translation: CASSPFLEYEQYF.

The chain employs TRBV27 and TRBJ2-7; D is possibly TRBD1 (6 bases). This CDR3 has 15 amino acids. Per the germline V gene, CDR1 is MNHEY and CDR2 is SMNVEV (reference sequence). Trimming removed 6 bases at V and 3 bases at J, with 18 bases between. The CDR3 here is CASRVYPGAGYEQYF. Here the CDR3 DNA reads TGTGCCAGCAGAGTTTATCCAGGGGCTGGCTACGAGCAGTACTTC.

This clone was seen a few times. This chain uses TRBV19 with TRBJ2-7; TRBD2 agrees at 7 bases. Germline V gives CDR1 LNHDA, CDR2 SQIVND (reference sequence). The CDR3 contains 13 residues. With 6 bases clipped from V and 3 bases from J, the junction kept 5 bases outside the gene matches. The CDR3 nucleotides read TGTGCCAGTAGGGAAGCGGGGCACTACGAGCAGTACTTC. Its translation is CASREAGHYEQYF.

The chain carries TRBV28 and TRBJ1-1; no clear D. The CDR3 consists of 13 residues. Germline CDR1 and CDR2: MDHEN and SYDVKM. Trimming removed 1 base from V and 3 bases from J, with 6 bases in between. CDR3 nucleotide sequence: TGTGCCAGCAGTTTATTTACAGACACTGAAGCTTTCTTT. Amino acids: CASSLFTDTEAFF.

The rearrangement joins TRBV4-1 to TRBJ1-5, with D unresolved. Trimming took 5 bases from V and 1 from J, leaving 6 bases between them. This CDR3 has 13 residues. Per germline, CDR1 MGHRA and CDR2 YSYEKL. The CDR3, as DNA: TGCGCCAGCAGCGCCATCAGCAATCAGCCCCAGCATTTT. Its protein product is CASSAISNQPQHF.

The rearrangement uses TRBV6-6 and TRBJ2-7; a possible D gene is TRBD1 (5 bases). The germline V gene has CDR1 MNHNY and CDR2 SVGAGI (reference sequence). CDR3 length: 16 residues. V dropped 2 bases and J dropped 0 bases, with 14 bases sitting between them. The CDR3 DNA follows: TGTGCCAGCAGTTACGGAATACAGGAGCTCTCCTACGAGCAGTACTTC. It encodes CASSYGIQELSYEQYF.

The genes are TRBV9 and TRBJ2-4; the match to TRBD1 covers 7 bases. Germline CDR1 is SGDLS and CDR2 is YYNGEE. V gave up 0 bases and J gave up 0 bases; unmatched junction bases: 3. This CDR3 spans 16 amino acids. In DNA, the CDR3 is TGTGCCAGCAGCGTAGAACAGGGGCCAGCCAAAAACATTCAGTACTTC. This gives the protein CASSVEQGPAKNIQYF.

The J gene is TRBJ1-1, the V gene TRBV10-1; D is possibly TRBD1 (6 bases). CDR1 and CDR2 from the germline V gene are WNHNN and SYGVQD (reference sequence). The V end lost 6 bases, the J end lost 5 bases, and 13 bases lay between the germline ends. The CDR3 is 13 residues long. The CDR3: CASSLTGGTEAFF. CDR3 bases: TGCGCCAGCAGCCTGACAGGAGGTACTGAAGCTTTCTTT.

The chain carries TRBV2 and TRBJ2-1; 7 bases line up with TRBD2. Germline V CDR1 and CDR2: SNHLY, FYNNEI. This CDR3 is 17 amino acids long. Trimming removed 0 bases from V and 5 bases from J; junction bases left unmatched: 10. In DNA, the CDR3 is TGTGCCAGCAGTGAAGCGGTACCAAGCGGGGCAAACAATGAGCAGTTCTTC. Amino acid sequence: CASSEAVPSGANNEQFF.

The chain links TRBV10-1 to TRBJ2-7; no reliable D call. V was cut by 4 bases and J by 4 bases, with 17 bases left in between. CDR3 size: 15 residues. The V gene's germline CDR1 is WNHNN and CDR2 SYGVQD (reference sequence). CDR3 nucleotide sequence: TGCGCCAGCAGTGGGCCGGAAAGGGTTACTTACGAGCAGTACTTC. Protein product: CASSGPERVTYEQYF.

This clone was seen a single time. The rearrangement joins TRBV28 to TRBJ2-1; the match to TRBD1 covers 7 bases. Germline V lookup: CDR1 MDHEN, CDR2 SYDVKM. The CDR3 is 12 amino acids. V was clipped by 5 bases and J by 9 bases; unmatched bases: 4. The CDR3, as DNA: TGTGCCAGCAGTCCCAGGGGGACTGAGCAGTTCTTC. Its protein is CASSPRGTEQFF.

The rearrangement uses TRBV18 and TRBJ1-1, with D maybe TRBD1 (5 bases). The CDR3 loop spans 13 amino acids. Trimming left V 3 bases short and J 11 bases short, with 16 bases between. Germline V gene sequence: CDR1 KGHSH, CDR2 LQKENI. The CDR3 reads CASSPDGGQWAFF. The CDR3 DNA is TGTGCCAGCTCACCGGACGGGGGTCAATGGGCTTTCTTT.

This rearrangement joins TRBV28 to TRBJ1-5; D is unclear. CDR1 and CDR2 from the germline V gene are MDHEN and SYDVKM. V dropped 3 bases and J dropped 4 bases, with 10 bases sitting between them. CDR3 size: 14 residues. The CDR3 region is CASSFPNKNQPQHF. CDR3 nucleotide sequence: TGTGCCAGCAGTTTCCCGAATAAAAATCAGCCCCAGCATTTT.